The 27 T cell receptor beta chains in this list originate from one sample, sequenced in a study of early T cells in non-severe SARS-CoV-2 infection. TCRdb used MiXCR to reprocess the 5' RACE reads, holding one entry per CDR3 protein. The top ten hold less than 25% of the sample, which has tens of thousands of distinct CDR3 sequences, roughly 6.6% seen once. Specimen: whole blood, collected at baseline. All receptors derive from an adult who was a healthcare worker with PCR-confirmed SARS-CoV-2 infection or an uninfected control (not recorded which).

This clonotype was detected a few times. The chain couples TRBV7-9 to TRBJ2-2, with D possibly TRBD2 on 6 matching bases. Trimming left V 5 bases short and J 3 bases short, with 16 bases between. CDR1 is SEHNR and CDR2 is FQNEAQ in the germline V gene (reference sequence). This CDR3 is built from 16 residues. CDR3 region: CASSPYLGGYTGELFF. The CDR3 DNA is TGTGCCAGCAGCCCATATCTGGGGGGATACACCGGGGAGCTGTTTTTT.

The V gene is TRBV10-1, the J gene TRBJ2-7, with 11 bases lining up with TRBD2. V lost 10 bases and J lost 7; bases outside the gene matches: 12. Germline assignment: CDR1 WNHNN and CDR2 SYGVQD (reference sequence). This CDR3 comprises 14 residues. The CDR3 nucleotides read TGCGCCACCCGACAGACTAGCGGGACAGGGGAGCAGTACTTC. Translated, it gives CATRQTSGTGEQYF.

This clonotype has a handful of counts. V and J are TRBV7-8 and TRBJ2-2, with TRBD2 identical over 11 bases. After removal of 2 bases from V and 2 bases from J, the junction contained 4 bases not matched to a gene. Looked up from germline, CDR1 is SGHVS and CDR2 is FQNEAQ. The length of the CDR3 is 17 residues. The CDR3 region is CASSLWGLAENTGELFF. CDR3 nucleotides: TGTGCCAGCAGCTTATGGGGACTAGCGGAAAACACCGGGGAGCTGTTTTTT.

This clonotype was observed at least ten times. This rearrangement joins TRBV7-2 to TRBJ2-7, with D hard to call. The germline V gene encodes CDR1 SGHTA and CDR2 FQGNSA. The CDR3 is 13 residues long. Trimming stripped 5 bases from V and 0 bases from J, with 8 bases between. The CDR3 DNA sequence: TGTGCCAGCAGCCCCGACGGCTCCTACGAGCAGTACTTC. This codes for CASSPDGSYEQYF. The variable domain in full, completed from reference TRBV7-2 and TRBJ2-7, reads GAGVSQSPSNKVTEKGKDVELRCDPISGHTALYWYRQSLGQGLEFLIYFQGNSAPDKSGLPSDRFSAERTGGSVSTLTIQRTQQEDSAVYLCASSPDGSYEQYFGPGTRLTVT.

This sequence joins TRBV21-1 and TRBJ1-5; whether TRBD1, the table's D call, matches the DNA was not checked. TRBV21-1 is labeled a pseudogene. The CDR3 covers 14 residues. The CDR3 coding sequence is TGTGCCAGCAGCACGGGACAGGGAAATCAGCCCCAGCATTTT. Amino acids: CASSTGQGNQPQHF.

The chain has TRBV11-2 and TRBJ2-1; TRBD2 is a possible D gene (5 bases). The length of the CDR3 is 12 residues. Germline CDR1 SGHAT, CDR2 FQNNGV. V was clipped by 6 bases and J by 9 bases, with 12 bases between them. Here the CDR3 DNA reads TGTGCCAGCAGTTTGGACTTTGGTGAGCAGTTCTTC. Its protein product is CASSLDFGEQFF.

The table lists this clonotype with many counts. This rearrangement joins TRBV12-3 or TRBV12-4 to TRBJ1-3; 8 bases align to TRBD1. Trimming took 7 bases from V and 7 from J; bases not matched to a gene: 6. The CDR3 totals 13 residues. The DNA of the CDR3 is TGTGCCAGCACTCCGGACAGGGAGAACACCATATATTTT. Translation gives CASTPDRENTIYF.

This clonotype was detected only a few times. The chain carries TRBV20-1 and TRBJ2-5, with 8 bases identical to TRBD2. With V trimmed by 6 bases and J by 1 base, 7 bases remained unmatched. In germline, CDR1 is DFQATT, CDR2 SNEGSKA (reference sequence). The CDR3 totals 14 residues. CDR3 amino acids: CSALAGGVQETQYF. In nucleotides, the CDR3 is TGCAGTGCCCTAGCGGGCGGAGTCCAAGAGACCCAGTACTTC.

This clonotype was counted between two and nine times. This chain uses TRBV7-3 with TRBJ2-1; a weak D match, TRBD2 (5 bases). In germline, CDR1 is SGHTA, CDR2 FQGTGA. Trimming removed 2 bases from V and 10 bases from J, with 12 bases in between. The CDR3 sequence is 13 residues long. For the CDR3, the DNA is TGTGCCAGCAGCTTATCTGTGGGAGACGAGCAGTTCTTC. Amino acid sequence: CASSLSVGDEQFF.

This clonotype was seen at least ten times. The CDR3, as DNA: TGTGCCAGTAAAGGGCCCTACAATGAGCAGTTCTTC. Translation gives CASKGPYNEQFF. The chain carries TRBV19 and TRBJ2-1; D gene uncertain. CDR3 length: 12 residues. Germline-derived CDR1 and CDR2 are LNHDA and SQIVND (reference sequence). Trimming removed 7 bases at V and 2 bases at J, with 6 bases between.

Ten or more counts support this clonotype. This sequence joins TRBV12-3 or TRBV12-4 and TRBJ2-7; TRBD1 agrees at 7 bases. CDR3 length equals 12 residues. The trim removed 2 bases at V and 6 bases at J, leaving 1 base unmatched. The CDR3 DNA sequence: TGTGCCAGCAGTTTATACAGGGGCGAGCAGTACTTC. Its protein product is CASSLYRGEQYF.

This clonotype has a count of ten or more. The chain has TRBV27 and TRBJ2-1, with no clear D. In germline, CDR1 is MNHEY, CDR2 SMNVEV (reference sequence). CDR3 size: 12 residues. V lost 6 bases, J lost 7 bases, and 10 bases lay in between. Here the CDR3 DNA reads TGTGCCAGCAGCCATAGTCGGAATGAGCAGTTCTTC. Translated: CASSHSRNEQFF.

This clonotype was observed many times. The chain joins TRBV10-3 to TRBJ1-2, with TRBD1 identical over 7 bases. This CDR3 comprises 14 residues. The germline V gene encodes CDR1 ENHRY and CDR2 SYGVKD. The J segment lost 5 bases and the V segment lost 0 bases, leaving 3 bases of the junction unmatched. Here the CDR3 reads CAISESQGVYGYTF. For the CDR3, the DNA is TGTGCCATCAGTGAGTCGCAGGGGGTGTATGGCTACACCTTC.

This clonotype was detected a few times. The rearrangement links TRBV4-1 to TRBJ2-1; either TRBD1 or TRBD2 may fit D (5 bases each). The CDR3 has 18 residues. Trimming removed 3 bases at V and 6 bases at J, with 24 bases between. The germline CDR1 and CDR2 sequences are MGHRA and YSYEKL. CDR3 loop: CASSHRFEGAGRGNEQFF. The CDR3 coding sequence is TGCGCCAGCAGCCATCGGTTCGAAGGGGCAGGACGGGGCAATGAGCAGTTCTTC.

This clonotype has only a few counts. The chain carries TRBV30 and TRBJ2-7; 9 positions agree with TRBD2. The germline V gene has CDR1 GTSNPN and CDR2 SVGIG (reference sequence). The CDR3 length is 17 residues. V lost 0 bases, J lost 7 bases, and 16 bases stayed unmatched. The chain's CDR3 is CAWSVRLGSGSSYEQYF. For the CDR3, the DNA is TGTGCCTGGAGTGTACGTCTGGGTAGCGGGAGTTCGTATGAGCAGTACTTC.

There are a few counts of this clonotype. The CDR3 carries no conserved terminal phenylalanine or tryptophan, so it likely arises from a read error. No DNA is shown, since the ends of the CDR3 on it are uncertain; the CDR3 is the one TCRdb lists. The chain combines TRBV7-2 with TRBJ1-2; the table's D call TRBD1 went unverified against the DNA. The CDR3 totals 12 residues, both ends included. Germline-derived CDR1 and CDR2 are SGHTA and FQGNSA. CDR3 in amino acids: CASSFPLGAAVY.

The rearrangement joins TRBV4-3 to TRBJ1-2, with a tentative D call TRBD1 (6 bases). The length of the CDR3 is 17 residues. V was shortened by 0 bases and J by 2 bases, with 16 bases between the two germline ends. Germline V CDR1 and CDR2: LGHNA, YSLEER. The CDR3 bases are TGCGCCAGCAGCCAAGAATTTGGGGCAGGGGTAAACTATGGCTACACCTTC. Translating gives CASSQEFGAGVNYGYTF.

This chain uses TRBV6-6 with TRBJ1-2, with D hard to call. Germline assignment: CDR1 MNHNY and CDR2 SVGAGI (reference sequence). Deletions cut 5 bases from V and 6 bases from J, with 13 bases between. This CDR3 region has 13 residues. CDR3 sequence (DNA): TGTGCCAGCAGTCAGTTGATAGGGCATGGCTACACCTTC. It codes for CASSQLIGHGYTF.

The V and J genes are TRBV10-1 and TRBJ2-2; unclear D gene. Trimming left V 4 bases short and J 4 bases short, with 7 bases between. CDR3 size: 13 residues. The germline V gene encodes CDR1 WNHNN and CDR2 SYGVQD (reference sequence). The CDR3 bases are TGCGCCAGCAGTGTACAGCTCACCGGGGAGCTGTTTTTT. Translating gives CASSVQLTGELFF.

This clonotype was seen a few times. The V call is TRBV7-2, the J call TRBJ1-4, with D possibly matching TRBD1 (5 bases). CDR3 length equals 14 residues. Germline loops: CDR1 SGHTA, CDR2 FQGNSA. V lost 4 bases and J lost 4, with 10 bases in between. DNA of the CDR3: TGTGCCAGCAGCTCGACAGCGCGTAATGAAAAACTGTTTTTT. Amino acid sequence: CASSSTARNEKLFF.

This clonotype has ten or more counts. The chain couples TRBV24-1 to TRBJ2-3; D might be TRBD2 (6 bases). Germline V gene sequence: CDR1 KGHDR, CDR2 SFDVKD. The germline V and J ends were trimmed by 6 bases and 4 bases, with 13 bases remaining between them. The CDR3 has 14 amino acids. This CDR3 reads CATSFGSTADTQYF. In nucleotides, the CDR3 is TGTGCCACCAGTTTCGGGAGTACCGCAGATACGCAGTATTTT.

This clonotype was observed a few times. The chain uses TRBV7-9 and TRBJ2-7; D may correspond to TRBD1 or TRBD2 (5 bases each). The germline gives CDR1 SEHNR, CDR2 FQNEAQ (reference sequence). V lost 3 bases and J lost 3, with 9 bases in between. This CDR3 region has 13 residues. CDR3 bases: TGTGCCAGCAGCTTGGGGGATATCTACGAGCAGTACTTC. Translation gives CASSLGDIYEQYF.

This clonotype was counted at least ten times. V and J are TRBV18 and TRBJ1-5, with a weak D call TRBD1 (5 bases). V lost 4 bases and J 1 base, leaving 5 bases between the germline ends. The CDR3 is 13 amino acids. Per germline, CDR1 KGHSH and CDR2 LQKENI. In DNA form, the CDR3 reads TGTGCCAGCTCACGGGACAGCAATCAGCCCCAGCATTTT. This codes for CASSRDSNQPQHF.

This clonotype showed up many times. The rearrangement links TRBV12-3 or TRBV12-4 to TRBJ2-7; 11 bases line up with TRBD2. Trimming cost V 2 bases and J 4 bases; bases outside gene matches: 4. The CDR3 runs to 15 residues. The CDR3 protein is CASSLKIAGGYEQYF. The CDR3 bases are TGTGCCAGCAGTTTAAAGATAGCGGGGGGGTACGAGCAGTACTTC.

This clonotype was seen repeatedly, ten times or more. The chain employs TRBV5-1 and TRBJ2-2, with D perhaps being TRBD1 or TRBD2 (5 bases each). The germline V gene has CDR1 SGHRS and CDR2 YFSETQ. Deletions cut 1 base from V and 7 bases from J, with 11 bases between. There are 14 residues in the CDR3. CDR3 protein: CASSLKGRDGELFF. CDR3 in DNA: TGCGCCAGCAGCTTGAAGGGGAGAGACGGGGAGCTGTTTTTT.

This clonotype has a handful of counts. J is TRBJ2-3 and V is TRBV7-2; D call uncertain. The CDR3 runs to 18 residues. Trimming took off 1 base at V and 2 bases at J, with 19 bases between the two ends. Germline CDR1 reads SGHTA; CDR2 reads FQGNSA. The CDR3: CASSLVPLGRQLTDTQYF. The CDR3 nucleotides are TGTGCCAGCAGCTTAGTGCCTTTGGGCAGGCAACTCACAGATACGCAGTATTTT.

This clonotype was seen at least ten times. The rearrangement links TRBV10-3 to TRBJ2-1, with 9 bases matching TRBD2. V was pared by 0 bases and J by 6 bases, with 6 bases of the junction left unmatched. This CDR3 is 16 amino acids long. The germline CDR1 and CDR2 sequences are ENHRY and SYGVKD. In DNA form, the CDR3 reads TGTGCCATCAGTGAGTCTGGGACTAGCAGTGTCAATGAGCAGTTCTTC. Translation: CAISESGTSSVNEQFF.